The 25 T cell receptor beta chains presented below share a single source sample, sequenced in a study of a mutant IDH1 vaccine in newly diagnosed glioma. Sample time point: baseline, week 1 (first vaccination visit). The treatment: pre-vaccination baseline after standard-of-care therapy. Sequencing was performed with immunoSEQ multiplex PCR; in TCRdb, only in-frame clones are kept and a portion is missing. The sample shows about 27,000 clones, roughly 93% of them seen only once. The sequenced sample was PBMCs, obtained from a glioma patient treated with radiotherapy, temozolomide or both. Receptors were obtained from a middle-aged man with glioma.

The chain combines TRBV7-9 with TRBJ2-7, with D possibly called TRBD1 or TRBD2 (5 bases each). The CDR3 sequence is 15 residues long. The germline gives CDR1 SEHNR, CDR2 FQNEAQ (reference sequence). V lost 4 bases, J lost 1 base, and 14 bases lay in between. The DNA of the CDR3 is TGTGCCAGCAGCTCAGATGGGACGGTTTCCTACGAGCAGTACTTC. Protein sequence: CASSSDGTVSYEQYF.

The V call is TRBV7-6, the J call TRBJ2-5; TRBD2 agrees at 9 bases. The CDR3 extends over 18 amino acids. Germline assignment: CDR1 SGHVS and CDR2 FNYEAQ. J gave up 4 bases and V 2 bases, and 14 bases lay outside the gene matches. Here the CDR3 DNA reads TGTGCCAGCAGCTTAATGGGGCTAGCGGGAACGCGAGGAGAGACCCAGTACTTC. Protein sequence: CASSLMGLAGTRGETQYF.

V gene TRBV4-3 combines with J gene TRBJ1-2; no clear D gene. The V end was cut by 6 bases, the J end by 3 bases, with 11 bases between. The CDR3 runs 13 residues. The germline gives CDR1 LGHNA, CDR2 YSLEER. As DNA, the CDR3 is TGCGCCAGCAGTATGGCGGGATACTATGGCTACACCTTC. Its translation is CASSMAGYYGYTF.

V usage is TRBV4-3 and J usage is TRBJ1-2; no clear D. Germline assignment: CDR1 LGHNA and CDR2 YSLEER. CDR3 length equals 18 residues. V dropped 0 bases and J dropped 3 bases, with 20 bases sitting between them. CDR3 protein: CASSQDAQTYEGYYGYTF. Written as DNA, the CDR3 is TGCGCCAGCAGCCAAGATGCCCAGACCTACGAAGGATACTATGGCTACACCTTC.

The gene calls are TRBV6-5 and TRBJ1-1; 7 bases align to TRBD1. The germline V gene has CDR1 MNHEY and CDR2 SVGAGI. This CDR3 contains 15 residues. The trim removed 6 bases at V and 5 bases at J, leaving 12 bases unmatched. CDR3 amino acids: CASRLFGTVVTEAFF. In DNA, the CDR3 is TGTGCCAGCAGGCTTTTCGGGACAGTGGTAACTGAAGCTTTCTTT.

The rearrangement joins TRBV10-3 to TRBJ1-2, with TRBD1 as a possible D gene (5 bases). V lost 3 bases and J lost 4, with 9 bases in between. The CDR3 runs 13 residues. Germline CDR1 ENHRY, CDR2 SYGVKD. This CDR3 is CAISELGVYGYTF. The DNA for the CDR3 is TGTGCCATCAGTGAACTAGGGGTCTATGGCTACACCTTC.

The chain combines TRBV4-2 with TRBJ1-1; TRBD1 matches 7 bases. The ends lost 1 base at V and 8 bases at J; junction bases unmatched: 7. The CDR3 spans 14 residues. Germline V CDR1 and CDR2: LGHNA, YNFKEQ. The CDR3 reads CASSQVSGTEEAFF. The CDR3 DNA is TGTGCCAGCAGCCAAGTTAGCGGGACAGAAGAAGCTTTCTTT.

The J gene is TRBJ1-2, the V gene TRBV19; D may be TRBD1 (6 bases). The V and J ends lost 3 bases and 8 bases respectively, with 19 bases between them. The CDR3 length is 15 residues. Germline CDR1 is LNHDA and CDR2 is SQIVND (reference sequence). DNA of the CDR3: TGTGCCAGTAGTATTTCCCACAGGGCCTCTATGGGCTACACCTTC. This codes for CASSISHRASMGYTF.

The chain links TRBV4-3 to TRBJ2-5; 8 nucleotides agree with TRBD2. V was clipped by 1 base and J by 5 bases; unmatched bases: 9. The CDR3 covers 16 residues. Germline CDR1 is LGHNA and CDR2 is YSLEER. The CDR3 DNA sequence: TGCGCCAGCAGCCAAGGCAACGGGGGGGCATACGAGACCCAGTACTTC. It is translated as CASSQGNGGAYETQYF.

The genes are TRBV5-1 and TRBJ2-3; D not resolved. The CDR3 is made up of 15 amino acids. CDR1 is SGHRS and CDR2 is YFSETQ in the germline V gene. The V and J ends lost 0 bases and 0 bases respectively, with 8 bases between them. The CDR3: CASSLAPTSTDTQYF. CDR3 DNA sequence: TGCGCCAGCAGCTTGGCTCCGACTAGCACAGATACGCAGTATTTT.

This clone was counted only a few times. The rearrangement links TRBV19 to TRBJ2-3; 8 bases fit TRBD1. The CDR3 loop spans 18 amino acids. J lost 4 bases, V lost 2 bases, and 14 bases had no gene match. The germline V gene encodes CDR1 LNHDA and CDR2 SQIVND (reference sequence). The chain's CDR3 is CASSIFVEAGGIADTQYF. DNA for the CDR3: TGTGCCAGTAGTATATTTGTCGAGGCAGGGGGCATCGCAGATACGCAGTATTTT.

This clone was recorded a few times. The V and J genes are TRBV21-1 and TRBJ1-5. TRBV21-1 is described as a pseudogene. The CDR3 has 15 residues. CDR3 in DNA: TGTGCCAGCAGATACACGTCAGCGCGCAATCAGCCCCAGCATTTT. It specifies CASRYTSARNQPQHF.

J is TRBJ2-1 and V is TRBV7-7; possible D gene TRBD1, 8 bases. The CDR3 is 15 amino acids. Trimming took 5 bases from V and 7 from J, leaving 18 bases between them. The germline V gene encodes CDR1 SSHAT and CDR2 FNYEAQ (reference sequence). The CDR3 sequence is CASSKDRVGGNEQFF. In DNA, the CDR3 is TGTGCCAGCAGCAAGGACAGGGTGGGAGGGAATGAGCAGTTCTTC. The complete variable domain, with remaining parts taken from reference TRBV7-7 and TRBJ2-1, reads GAGVSQSPRYKVTKRGQDVTLRCDPISSHATLYWYQQALGQGPEFLTYFNYEAQPDKSGLPSDRFSAERPEGSISTLTIQRTEQRDSAMYRCASSKDRVGGNEQFFGPGTRLTVL.

The chain is built from TRBV9 and TRBJ1-2, with D unresolved. Deletions cut 5 bases from V and 4 bases from J, with 9 bases between. Per the germline V gene, CDR1 is SGDLS and CDR2 is YYNGEE. The CDR3 runs to 12 residues. The CDR3 DNA is TGTGCCAGCAGGGGGTTGGGCTATGGCTACACCTTC. It yields the protein CASRGLGYGYTF.

The gene calls are TRBV18 and TRBJ2-1; 9 bases match TRBD1. The CDR3 runs to 16 residues. Trimming took 4 bases from V and 5 from J; bases not matched to a gene: 9. Germline V gene data show CDR1 as KGHSH and CDR2 as LQKENI. CDR3 nucleotide sequence: TGTGCCAGCTCACTCGGGATCTGGACAGGGGACAATGAGCAGTTCTTC. Translating gives CASSLGIWTGDNEQFF.

The chain recombines TRBV5-1 with TRBJ2-1, with 12 bases fitting TRBD2. CDR1 is SGHRS, CDR2 YFSETQ, per germline. The ends lost 4 bases at V and 10 bases at J; junction bases unmatched: 6. The CDR3 loop spans 14 amino acids. The CDR3 DNA sequence: TGCGCCAGCAGCATCGGGACTAGCGGGCTAGAGCAGTTCTTC. It encodes CASSIGTSGLEQFF.

The rearrangement uses TRBV6-5 and TRBJ2-1, with 10 bases fitting TRBD2. CDR3 length: 15 amino acids. From germline, CDR1 is MNHEY and CDR2 SVGAGI. After removal of 5 bases from V and 7 bases from J, the junction contained 8 bases not matched to a gene. The CDR3 sequence is CASSRGLAGENEQFF. In DNA, the CDR3 is TGTGCCAGCAGTCGGGGGCTAGCGGGAGAAAATGAGCAGTTCTTC.

This clone was recorded only once. The chain employs TRBV6-1 and TRBJ2-7, with 7 nucleotides matching TRBD2. The V gene's germline CDR1 is MNHNS and CDR2 SASEGT. The CDR3 has 13 residues. V gave up 5 bases and J gave up 4 bases; unmatched junction bases: 5. The CDR3 region has the DNA TGTGCCAGCAGTTATAGCGGGCCGTACGAGCAGTACTTC. Translated, it gives CASSYSGPYEQYF.

This chain uses TRBV19 with TRBJ1-2; 7 bases are shared with TRBD1. Germline V lookup: CDR1 LNHDA, CDR2 SQIVND (reference sequence). CDR3 length equals 15 residues. After removal of 5 bases from V and 3 bases from J, the junction contained 9 bases not matched to a gene. The CDR3 DNA reads as TGTGCCAGTAGTCTAGGGACAGCTTCCGACTATGGCTACACCTTC. This encodes CASSLGTASDYGYTF. Full variable domain (rest looked up from reference TRBV19 and TRBJ1-2): DGGITQSPKYLFRKEGQNVTLSCEQNLNHDAMYWYRQDPGQGLRLIYYSQIVNDFQKGDIAEGYSVSREKKESFPLTVTSAQKNPTAFYLCASSLGTASDYGYTFGSGTRLTVV.

V is TRBV7-2 and J is TRBJ1-1; 7 positions agree with TRBD1. The CDR3 sequence is 13 residues long. CDR1 is SGHTA, CDR2 FQGNSA, per germline. The J segment lost 3 bases and the V segment lost 4 bases, leaving 2 bases of the junction unmatched. This chain's CDR3 is CASSYGTDTEAFF. CDR3 in DNA: TGTGCCAGCAGCTACGGGACAGACACTGAAGCTTTCTTT.

This CDR3 is CASSLVSGGDSPLHF. The CDR3 region has the DNA TGTGCCAGCAGCTTAGTTTCTGGGGGTGATTCACCCCTCCACTTT. The chain carries TRBV7-6 and TRBJ1-6, with a tentative D call TRBD1 (5 bases). V was trimmed by 1 base and J by 8 bases, leaving 12 bases between them. The CDR3 consists of 15 residues. Germline V CDR1 and CDR2: SGHVS, FNYEAQ.

The chain couples TRBV6-1 to TRBJ1-6; 7 bases align to TRBD1. Per the germline V gene, CDR1 is MNHNS and CDR2 is SASEGT. This CDR3 comprises 17 residues. V gave up 3 bases and J gave up 7 bases; unmatched junction bases: 12. The CDR3 bases are TGTGCCAGCAGTGAGTTTGGGACAGCGATGGAAAATTCACCCCTCCACTTT. It codes for CASSEFGTAMENSPLHF.

This clone was detected only once. The CDR3 region has the DNA TGTGCCAGCAGCCAAGTTGGCAATGAGCAGTTCTTC. Translated: CASSQVGNEQFF. The V and J genes are TRBV4-2 and TRBJ2-1; the D is unclear. Germline V gives CDR1 LGHNA, CDR2 YNFKEQ. Deletions cut 1 base from V and 6 bases from J, with 4 bases between. The CDR3 runs to 12 residues.

This chain connects TRBV9 to TRBJ1-4, with D maybe TRBD1 (5 bases). Germline CDR1 and CDR2: SGDLS and YYNGEE. The V and J ends lost 3 bases and 5 bases respectively, with 11 bases between them. This CDR3 is built from 14 residues. The CDR3 bases are TGTGCCAGCAGCGCCTGGGACGCGAATGAAAAACTGTTTTTT. Translating it yields CASSAWDANEKLFF.

This clone was recorded only once. V and J are TRBV29-1 and TRBJ2-5; D is possibly TRBD2 (7 bases). The CDR3 sequence is 14 residues long. From germline, CDR1 is SQVTM and CDR2 ANQGSEA. The V gene lost 7 bases and the J gene lost 1 base, with 16 bases spanning the gap. CDR3 sequence (DNA): TGCAGCGCTTCACGGGGGGCTCTCCAAGAGACCCAGTACTTC. It is translated as CSASRGALQETQYF.